This entry is about one T cell receptor beta chain. This sample stems from a study of shared clonotypes between healthy human individuals. In the original processing: There were no quality scores in the junction-only immunoSEQ sequences, so filtering differed. TCRdb keeps only in-frame clones here, not all; method: immunoSEQ multiplex PCR. V and J calls and clone size are those listed in that table; D and trimming were worked out from the DNA. Of roughly 500,000 clones listed, about four fifths are singletons. Without sorting, samples used tens of millions of PBMCs for genomic DNA. The CDR3 covers 13 residues. Germline V lookup: CDR1 LGHNA, CDR2 YNFKEQ. The ends were cut back, 4 bases at V and 3 bases at J, with 10 bases in the middle.

The sequence was obtained from a middle-aged woman in good health. Some clones in this sample may be carry-over from other donors' samples. Source material: PBMCs. This rearrangement joins TRBV4-2 to TRBJ2-7; unclear D gene. CDR3 sequence reads: CASSRPENYEQYF. The CDR3 DNA follows: TGTGCCAGCAGCCGGCCGGAAAACTACGAGCAGTACTTC.